The 16 T cell receptor beta chains below all came from one sample that was sequenced in a study of T-cell memory formation after mild COVID-19. TCRdb independently ran MiXCR on the 5' RACE reads; one entry per CDR3 protein. The data contain under 650,000 distinct CDR3 sequences, more than 15% of them seen just once; the ten biggest clones take up around 12%. The sample was PBMCs or a T cell subset sorted from them (not recorded which). The source of these receptors is an adult woman who had mild COVID-19 (a few samples of this study predate the infection). Cell type and time point are not known.

The chain joins TRBV20-1 to TRBJ1-2; no clear D. V lost 6 bases and J lost 8, with 22 bases in between. Germline CDR1 is DFQATT and CDR2 is SNEGSKA (reference sequence). CDR3 length: 14 residues. CDR3 bases: TGCAGTGCCAAAGACACCCATCAAGCTAGGGGCTACACCTTC. It yields the protein CSAKDTHQARGYTF.

This clonotype has only a few counts. V is TRBV5-1 and J is TRBJ2-7, with a possible D match to TRBD1 (5 bases). This CDR3 contains 14 residues. Trimming removed 6 bases at V and 3 bases at J, with 16 bases between. The germline gives CDR1 SGHRS, CDR2 YFSETQ. CDR3 amino acids: CASILAPGNYEQYF. The CDR3, as DNA: TGCGCCAGCATACTGGCCCCAGGGAACTACGAGCAGTACTTC.

This clonotype was observed many times. The rearrangement joins TRBV12-3 or TRBV12-4 to TRBJ2-1, with D hard to call. The ends were cut back, 5 bases at V and 0 bases at J, with 11 bases in the middle. CDR3 length equals 15 residues. CDR3 sequence reads: CASSTTAASYNEQFF. CDR3 nucleotide sequence: TGTGCCAGCAGTACAACCGCGGCCTCCTACAATGAGCAGTTCTTC.

The V call is TRBV10-3, the J call TRBJ1-3; D is uncertain. There are 16 residues in the CDR3. Trimming took 3 bases from V and 0 from J, leaving 12 bases between them. CDR1 is ENHRY, CDR2 SYGVKD, per germline. In nucleotides, the CDR3 is TGTGCCATCAGTGATCTGCTCAGAAGCTCTGGAAACACCATATATTTT. Amino acids: CAISDLLRSSGNTIYF.

The V and J genes are TRBV7-9 and TRBJ2-7; D gene unclear. Germline values: CDR1 SEHNR, CDR2 FQNEAQ (reference sequence). This CDR3 contains 15 residues. The V and J ends lost 5 bases and 1 base respectively, with 15 bases between them. This chain's CDR3 is CASSELGLGSYEQYF. CDR3 coding DNA: TGTGCCAGCAGCGAACTCGGTTTGGGATCCTACGAGCAGTACTTC.

About this clonotype itself: Given a much more abundant clone one base away, this may be a read error. The rearrangement links TRBV24-1 to TRBJ2-3; D remains ambiguous. V was pared by 3 bases and J by 2 bases, with 5 bases between. The CDR3 covers 13 residues. The germline V gene encodes CDR1 KGHDR and CDR2 SFDVKD. CDR3 in DNA: TGTGCCACCAGTGATCCCTTCACAGATACGCAGTATTTT. This codes for CATSDPFTDTQYF.

Only a few counts were recorded for this clonotype. The rearrangement joins TRBV10-3 to TRBJ2-5; 11 bases line up with TRBD2. Germline V CDR1 and CDR2: ENHRY, SYGVKD. Trimming at V came to 2 bases and at J to 4 bases, leaving 3 bases not matched to a gene. The CDR3 has 15 amino acids. The CDR3 region has the DNA TGTGCCATCAGTGAGCTAGCGGGAGGCGGAGAGACCCAGTACTTC. It translates to CAISELAGGGETQYF.

This clonotype has just a few counts. The V call is TRBV18, the J call TRBJ1-6; D not resolved. V shed 2 bases and J shed 7 bases, with 12 bases lying between them. The CDR3 has 15 amino acids. CDR1 KGHSH and CDR2 LQKENI come from the germline V gene. DNA of the CDR3: TGTGCCAGCTCACCATTGGACGAAGGAAATTCACCCCTCCACTTT. Its protein product is CASSPLDEGNSPLHF.

This clonotype was observed a few times. The genes are TRBV9 and TRBJ1-6; 10 bases match TRBD1. CDR1 and CDR2 from the germline V gene are SGDLS and YYNGEE. The length of the CDR3 is 15 residues. V trimming: 4 bases; J trimming: 10 bases; junction bases outside the gene matches: 8. CDR3 nucleotide sequence: TGTGCCAGCAGCCTGGGACAGGGGTGGATCTCACCCCTCCACTTT. This encodes CASSLGQGWISPLHF.

This clonotype turned up a few times. CDR3 protein: CSARSRGPSYNEQFF. The CDR3, as DNA: TGCAGTGCTAGAAGCCGGGGGCCCTCCTACAATGAGCAGTTCTTC. J is TRBJ2-1 and V is TRBV20-1; tentatively, D is TRBD1 or TRBD2 (6 bases each). The germline CDR1 and CDR2 sequences are DFQATT and SNEGSKA (reference sequence). V was clipped by 2 bases and J by 0 bases, with 11 bases between them. The CDR3 has 15 amino acids.

This clonotype was seen more than once but under ten times. The gene calls are TRBV5-1 and TRBJ1-6; D is ambiguous. V lost 2 bases and J lost 12, with 9 bases in between. The CDR3 length is 12 residues. From germline, CDR1 is SGHRS and CDR2 YFSETQ. CDR3 in DNA: TGCGCCAGCAGCTTTGATGAGGGACCCCTCCACTTT. Translation: CASSFDEGPLHF.

This chain joins TRBV5-1 and TRBJ2-7; 10 bases align to TRBD1. This CDR3 spans 16 amino acids. Per the germline V gene, CDR1 is SGHRS and CDR2 is YFSETQ. The trim removed 0 bases at V and 3 bases at J, leaving 6 bases unmatched. CDR3: CASSLGRDRGGYEQYF. The DNA for the CDR3 is TGCGCCAGCAGCTTGGGACGGGACAGGGGCGGCTACGAGCAGTACTTC.

This clonotype was observed a few times. This chain uses TRBV27 with TRBJ2-1; tentatively, D is TRBD1 or TRBD2 (5 bases each). The CDR3 sequence is 14 residues long. Germline-derived CDR1 and CDR2 are MNHEY and SMNVEV (reference sequence). V gave up 3 bases and J gave up 6 bases, with 12 bases separating them. The CDR3 sequence: CASSLKGSGNEQFF. The CDR3 DNA follows: TGTGCCAGCAGTTTGAAGGGGAGCGGCAATGAGCAGTTCTTC.

This chain joins TRBV5-1 and TRBJ2-7, with TRBD2 identical over 8 bases. Trimming cost V 0 bases and J 4 bases; bases outside gene matches: 9. This CDR3 spans 16 amino acids. The germline V gene encodes CDR1 SGHRS and CDR2 YFSETQ. In nucleotides, the CDR3 is TGCGCCAGCAGCTTGGCCGGTGGCGGGAGGAGTTACGAGCAGTACTTC. It yields the protein CASSLAGGGRSYEQYF. The variable domain in full, completed from reference TRBV5-1 and TRBJ2-7, reads KAGVTQTPRYLIKTRGQQVTLSCSPISGHRSVSWYQQTPGQGLQFLFEYFSETQRNKGNFPGRFSGRQFSNSRSEMNVSTLELGDSALYLCASSLAGGGRSYEQYFGPGTRLTVT.

CDR3 sequence: CASSYLGQHNTGELFF. The CDR3 DNA is TGTGCCAGCAGTTACCTGGGACAGCACAACACCGGGGAGCTGTTTTTT. The chain couples TRBV6-2 or TRBV6-3 to TRBJ2-2, with 7 bases identical to TRBD1. The CDR3 runs 16 residues. Germline V lookup: CDR1 MNHEY, CDR2 SVGEGT. V lost 2 bases to trimming and J lost 2 bases; unmatched junction nucleotides: 5.

This clonotype has more than one count but fewer than ten. The chain joins TRBV29-1 to TRBJ1-6; 8 bases are shared with TRBD1. V was clipped by 4 bases and J by 18 bases; unmatched bases: 8. Germline CDR1 and CDR2: SQVTM and ANQGSEA. The CDR3 extends over 11 amino acids. The CDR3 region is CSVGWGQATHF. DNA of the CDR3: TGCAGCGTTGGGTGGGGACAGGCAACCCACTTT.